The 3 T cell receptor beta chains below all came from one sample that was sequenced in a study of blood T cell repertoires in COVID-19. Assay used: immunoSEQ multiplex PCR; TCRdb lists only in-frame clones, some missing. Of 300,000 to 400,000 clones in the sample, around nine tenths were seen once. The sequencing input was peripheral blood. The receptors originated from a woman aged 70-85 years with COVID-19, enrolled during active disease.

The chain recombines TRBV6-5 with TRBJ1-3; D possibly corresponds to TRBD1 (5 bases). The germline gives CDR1 MNHEY, CDR2 SVGAGI. The CDR3 extends over 15 amino acids. V lost 8 bases and J 0 bases, leaving 14 bases between the germline ends. The CDR3 DNA follows: TGTGCCAGCGAGGAGGGGTTTCACTCTGGAAACACCATATATTTT. Translated: CASEEGFHSGNTIYF.

The rearrangement links TRBV21-1 to TRBJ2-5; whether TRBD2, the table's D call, matches the DNA was not checked. TRBV21-1 constitutes a pseudogene. The CDR3 is 20 amino acids. The CDR3: CASSAILQRGAGFLQETQYF. The CDR3 DNA sequence: TGTGCCAGCAGCGCGATTCTACAGCGGGGGGCGGGGTTTTTACAAGAGACCCAGTACTTC.

The chain joins TRBV19 to TRBJ1-2; D unresolved. Looked up from germline, CDR1 is LNHDA and CDR2 is SQIVND (reference sequence). Between the trimmed V and J ends, which lost 6 bases and 4 bases, there was a span of 21 bases. This CDR3 spans 16 amino acids. The CDR3 DNA reads as TGTGCCAGTAGGTCGGTCAAGCCCCCATCTAGCTATGGCTACACCTTC. This sequence encodes CASRSVKPPSSYGYTF.